These T cell receptor beta chains were read from a single sample in a study of T cell responses to AZD1222 COVID-19 vaccine. Assay used: immunoSEQ multiplex PCR; TCRdb lists only in-frame clones, some missing. The table records some 150,000 clones, just over 90% of them present only once. Here the sequenced sample was peripheral blood, taken on day 0 of AZD1222 vaccination. The origin of the receptors is an adult in good health. Each CDR3 is given with its conserved first and last residue. Fields, in order: clone size, D gene, V gene, J gene, CDR3 protein, CDR3 DNA. A D gene is named only where the DNA matches it firmly. Part of the rows lack a size; the others show once, few, many or a class for expanded clones.

>NA|TRBD1|TRBV6-5|TRBJ1-2
CASSPGQGLDGYTF
TGTGCCAGCAGCCCGGGACAGGGATTAGATGGCTACACCTTC
>once|NA|TRBV30|TRBJ1-2
CAYHKGGIGYTF
TGTGCCTACCATAAAGGTGGTATCGGCTACACCTTC
>NA|NA|TRBV7-9|TRBJ2-1
CASSLAAGRYNEQFF
TGTGCCAGCAGCTTAGCGGCGGGAAGATACAATGAGCAGTTCTTC
>NA|TRBD1|TRBV7-9|TRBJ1-1
CASSLARTGRTEAFF
TGTGCCAGCAGCTTAGCAAGGACAGGGCGCACTGAAGCTTTCTTT
>once|TRBD1|TRBV25-1|TRBJ1-1
CAIGDRGREGEAFF
TGTGCCATCGGGGACAGGGGGCGGGAGGGTGAAGCTTTCTTT
>NA|NA|TRBV5-5|TRBJ1-5
CASSLQAVMQYNQPQHF
TGTGCCAGCAGCTTGCAGGCCGTCATGCAATATAATCAGCCCCAGCATTTT
>NA|NA|TRBV21-1|TRBJ1-1
CASSKRGAGGFGTEAFF
TGTGCCAGCAGCAAACGGGGTGCGGGGGGTTTCGGCACTGAAGCTTTCTTT
>NA|NA|TRBV6-5|TRBJ1-2
CASRPPGRGHGYTF
TGTGCCAGCAGACCGCCGGGCAGGGGCCATGGCTACACCTTC
>many|NA|TRBV25-1|TRBJ1-3
CASSDGYESSGNTIYF
TGTGCCAGCAGTGATGGGTACGAGTCCTCTGGAAACACCATATATTTT
>NA|NA|TRBV5-6|TRBJ2-7
CASSLVGSSYEQYF
TGTGCCAGCAGCTTGGTTGGGAGCTCCTACGAGCAGTACTTC
>NA|TRBD2|TRBV7-9|TRBJ2-3
CASSPTRTSGRGPDTQYF
TGTGCCAGCAGCCCTACCCGGACTAGCGGGAGGGGACCAGATACGCAGTATTTT
>NA|NA|TRBV18|TRBJ1-1
CASSPPNTMNTEAFF
TGTGCCAGCTCACCACCGAACACCATGAACACTGAAGCTTTCTTT
>NA|NA|TRBV7-9|TRBJ1-3
CASSLGQEEDTIYF
TGTGCCAGCAGCTTAGGACAGGAGGAGGACACCATATATTTT
>NA|NA|TRBV6-5|TRBJ2-7
CASSYSSRGSYEQYF
TGTGCCAGCAGTTATTCATCCCGGGGCTCCTACGAGCAGTACTTC
>NA|TRBD2|TRBV5-5|TRBJ2-1
CASRAGRLAGEQFF
TGTGCCAGCAGAGCTGGTCGACTAGCGGGTGAGCAGTTCTTC
>NA|NA|TRBV7-8|TRBJ1-6
CASSFGQSYNSPLHF
TGTGCCAGCAGCTTCGGGCAGTCCTATAATTCACCCCTCCACTTT
>once|NA|TRBV2|TRBJ1-4
CASSAGTQGKKLFF
TGTGCCAGCAGTGCCGGGACCCAAGGAAAAAAACTGTTTTTT
>NA|NA|TRBV29-1|TRBJ2-3
CSVGQTSSTDTQYF
TGCAGCGTTGGGCAGACATCTAGCACAGATACGCAGTATTTT
>NA|NA|TRBV10-1|TRBJ2-3
CASSEDSEDTQYF
TGCGCCAGCAGTGAGGATAGCGAGGATACGCAGTATTTT
>NA|NA|TRBV18|TRBJ2-2
CASSPLENTGELFF
TGTGCCAGCTCACCCTTAGAGAATACCGGGGAGCTGTTTTTT
>NA|NA|TRBV15|TRBJ2-7
CATSRGRRRLDEQYF
TGTGCCACCAGCAGAGGGCGGCGCCGTCTAGACGAGCAGTACTTC
>NA|NA|TRBV6-5|TRBJ1-2
CASSPDTDYGYTF
TGTGCCAGCAGTCCGGACACGGACTATGGCTACACCTTC